Included here is one TCR beta chain sequence, with context. As yet, its antigen is unknown. V shed 6 bases, J shed 4 bases, and the junction held 3 bases outside the gene matches. The CDR3 is made up of 12 amino acids. Germline assignment: CDR1 SQVTM and CDR2 ANQGSEA. Reasons for excluding patients were uncontrolled infection, other autoimmune disease, pregnancy or lactation. The source material, RNA transcripts, was used to amplify TCR beta CDR3 regions. An initial round of RT-PCR targeting the TCR CDR3 relied on the HTBI primer set. TCRdb re-called the multiplex PCR reads through MiXCR, storing one row per CDR3 protein. The sample has 600,000 to 700,000 distinct CDR3 sequences, 14% to 15% seen once; the top ten hold 4.3%. The data stem from a study of T cells in Graves' hyperthyroidism and ophthalmopathy. Notes on the study in general: Progression to ophthalmopathy was predicted a median of 6.5 months early.

The chain combines TRBV29-1 with TRBJ1-3; 7 bases are a match to TRBD1. The sequencing input was blood. The receptor was derived from a woman aged 40 to 50 with Graves' ophthalmopathy. The CDR3 region has the DNA TGCAGCGTCAGGGGGGGAGGAAACACCATATATTTT. Amino acids: CSVRGGGNTIYF.